The rows below give T cell receptor beta chains drawn from one sample of a study of regulatory T cells in long-lasting Graves disease. Using its own MiXCR run on the multiplex PCR reads, TCRdb lists one record per CDR3 protein. The sample has about 240,000 distinct CDR3 sequences, around 20% seen once. This sample comprised peripheral blood mononuclear cells (PBMCs), obtained at new diagnosis, from a patient treated with antithyroid drugs. These receptors all stem from a female donor with Graves disease. Both conserved end residues are part of each CDR3. A D gene is named only where the DNA matches it firmly. The size entry is marked missing in some rows and otherwise reads once, few, many or a size class.

clone_size	j_call	d_call	v_call	cdr3_length	cdr3_aa
many	TRBJ2-1	TRBD2	TRBV7-9	15	CASSLRGGGYNEQFF
many	TRBJ2-7	.	TRBV5-1	12	CASKEGGYEQYF
many	TRBJ2-5	.	TRBV7-6	12	CASGAGQGTQYF
many	TRBJ2-1	TRBD2	TRBV12-5	16	CASTLEYSGSGNEQFF
few	.	.	TRBV24-1	18	CATSDSWTKRITYNEQYF
many	TRBJ2-7	.	TRBV20-1	14	CSASPGPNVDEQYF
many	TRBJ2-7	TRBD1	TRBV7-2	15	CASSEIDREKYEQYF
many	TRBJ1-3	.	TRBV19	17	CASSIILRQRSGNTIYF
few	TRBJ1-6	.	TRBV4-3	16	CASSQHLQGVFSPLHF
many	TRBJ2-7	TRBD1	TRBV5-1	16	CASSLGPGQGYYEQYF
many	TRBJ2-3	.	TRBV9	17	CASSVGRTSARQGTQYF
many	TRBJ1-1	.	TRBV7-6	14	CASSLGEGVAEAFF
many	TRBJ2-7	.	TRBV5-1	15	CASSLRSGSPPEQYF
.	TRBJ2-1	TRBD2	TRBV20-1	15	CSARGGKSGRNEQFF
.	TRBJ1-6	TRBD1	TRBV12-5	15	CASGRDRGGNSPLHF
many	TRBJ2-1	TRBD1	TRBV19	15	CASSSGQGAINEQFF
.	TRBJ1-2	TRBD1	TRBV2	14	CASGRQGAIYGYTF
.	TRBJ1-6	TRBD1	TRBV4-3	16	CASSQVGAGGNSPLHF
few	TRBJ2-5	.	TRBV20-1	13	CSAATAYPSVQYF
few	TRBJ1-2	TRBD1	TRBV6-1	16	CASSTAGTGGLYGYTF
many	TRBJ1-2	.	TRBV2	13	CAPSVRISYCYTF
once	TRBJ1-2	TRBD1	TRBV12-3/TRBV12-4	14	CASSPQGAIYGYTF
many	TRBJ2-5	.	TRBV2	17	CASSGQGWRSGQETQYF
many	TRBJ1-4	TRBD1	TRBV28	16	CASSPIPGTGDEKLFF